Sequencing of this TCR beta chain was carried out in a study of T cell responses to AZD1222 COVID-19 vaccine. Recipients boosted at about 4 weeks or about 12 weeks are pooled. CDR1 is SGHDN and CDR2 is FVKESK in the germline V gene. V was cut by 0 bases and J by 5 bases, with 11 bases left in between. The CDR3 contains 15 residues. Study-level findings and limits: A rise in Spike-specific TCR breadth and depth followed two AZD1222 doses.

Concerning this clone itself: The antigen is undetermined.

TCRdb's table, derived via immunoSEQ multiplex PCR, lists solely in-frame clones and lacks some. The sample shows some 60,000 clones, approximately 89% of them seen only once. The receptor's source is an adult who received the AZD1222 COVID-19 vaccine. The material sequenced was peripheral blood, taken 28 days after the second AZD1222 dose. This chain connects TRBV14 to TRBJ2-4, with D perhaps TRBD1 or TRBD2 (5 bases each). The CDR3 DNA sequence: TGTGCCAGCAGCCAAGAATCTAGCAGGGAAAACATTCAGTACTTC. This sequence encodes CASSQESSRENIQYF.